Listed below are T cell receptor beta chains from one sample, sequenced in a study of cytotoxic CD8 clonotypes in ibrutinib-treated CLL. This table comes from immunoSEQ multiplex PCR, and its TCRdb copy is limited to in-frame clones, with some not included. Seen here are approximately 280,000 clones, roughly 76% observed once, and the top ten hold 5.6%. Specimen: PBMCs, collected at disease progression, from a patient treated with ibrutinib. The receptor source for this set is a human donor with chronic lymphocytic leukemia. The CDR3 runs from the conserved cysteine through the conserved F or W.

cdr3_length: 13
v_call: TRBV29-1
j_call: TRBJ2-5
cdr3_aa: CSVSTGGGETQYF

cdr3_length: 17
v_call: TRBV28
j_call: TRBJ2-7
cdr3_aa: CASTPDRGNVGPYEQYF

cdr3_length: 17
v_call: TRBV15
j_call: TRBJ2-2
cdr3_aa: CATSRQTGGRNTGELFF

cdr3_length: 13
v_call: TRBV7-3
j_call: TRBJ2-7
cdr3_aa: CASSLSGSNEQYF

cdr3_length: 15
v_call: TRBV5-4
j_call: TRBJ2-1
cdr3_aa: CASSKRGPAYNEQFF

cdr3_length: 12
v_call: TRBV7-2
j_call: TRBJ2-4
cdr3_aa: CASSSNRDVQYF

cdr3_length: 17
v_call: TRBV28
j_call: TRBJ2-3
cdr3_aa: CASSYLSISRPRDTQYF

cdr3_length: 14
v_call: TRBV27
j_call: TRBJ2-7
cdr3_aa: CASSLSGPSYEQYF

cdr3_length: 15
v_call: TRBV27
j_call: TRBJ2-7
cdr3_aa: CASSPVTSGSYEQYF

cdr3_length: 13
v_call: TRBV4-1
j_call: TRBJ2-3
cdr3_aa: CASCREQGDTQYF

cdr3_length: 16
v_call: TRBV18
j_call: TRBJ2-1
cdr3_aa: CASSPTGLAGEDEQFF

cdr3_length: 15
v_call: TRBV10-3
j_call: TRBJ2-5
cdr3_aa: CAISDPAESRETQYF

cdr3_length: 15
v_call: TRBV2
j_call: TRBJ2-2
cdr3_aa: CASSVLAGNTGELFF

cdr3_length: 19
v_call: TRBV2
j_call: TRBJ2-1
cdr3_aa: CASSETSPLGGPSYNEQFF

cdr3_length: 16
v_call: TRBV5-4
j_call: TRBJ2-5
cdr3_aa: CASSLRTSGGRETQYF

cdr3_length: 18
v_call: TRBV4-1
j_call: TRBJ2-5
cdr3_aa: CASSQVRTPAGYQETQYF

cdr3_length: 16
v_call: TRBV18
j_call: TRBJ1-2
cdr3_aa: CASSPTEASPLDGYTF

cdr3_length: 14
v_call: TRBV12-5
j_call: TRBJ2-5
cdr3_aa: CASGPPGDWETQYF

cdr3_length: 15
v_call: TRBV4-1
j_call: TRBJ1-4
cdr3_aa: CASRATGGANEKLFF

cdr3_length: 13
v_call: TRBV10-3
j_call: TRBJ2-3
cdr3_aa: CAIGGGGPDTQYF

cdr3_length: 14
v_call: TRBV27
j_call: TRBJ1-5
cdr3_aa: CASSPGAPNQPQHF

cdr3_length: 15
v_call: TRBV9
j_call: TRBJ1-1
cdr3_aa: CASSVAGTANTEAFF

cdr3_length: 13
v_call: TRBV23-1
j_call: TRBJ2-1
cdr3_aa: CASSQFYNNEQFF

cdr3_length: 18
v_call: TRBV5-1
j_call: TRBJ2-1
cdr3_aa: CASSSYKTSGRAVNEQFF

cdr3_length: 14
v_call: TRBV2
j_call: TRBJ1-2
cdr3_aa: CASSDSGLDYGYTF

cdr3_length: 12
v_call: TRBV29-1
j_call: TRBJ2-5
cdr3_aa: CSVVVGYETQYF

cdr3_length: 16
v_call: TRBV5-1
j_call: TRBJ2-1
cdr3_aa: CASGAGTGRGMDEQFF

cdr3_length: 14
v_call: TRBV27
j_call: TRBJ2-5
cdr3_aa: CASSLTLYQETQYF

cdr3_length: 17
v_call: TRBV18
j_call: TRBJ2-7
cdr3_aa: CASSPWTSGATSYEQYF

cdr3_length: 14
v_call: TRBV11-2
j_call: TRBJ2-5
cdr3_aa: CASSPRRAKETQYF

cdr3_length: 14
v_call: TRBV11-2
j_call: TRBJ1-2
cdr3_aa: CASSLDPQGHGYTF

cdr3_length: 18
v_call: TRBV7-3
j_call: TRBJ2-2
cdr3_aa: CASSLLAGGPTWTGELFF

cdr3_length: 14
v_call: TRBV19
j_call: TRBJ1-5
cdr3_aa: CAGSEGNDNQPQHF

cdr3_length: 15
v_call: TRBV14
j_call: TRBJ1-2
cdr3_aa: CASSQVPGRGYGYTF

cdr3_length: 12
v_call: TRBV7-9
j_call: TRBJ2-7
cdr3_aa: CASSLYGYEQYF

cdr3_length: 14
v_call: TRBV18
j_call: TRBJ2-7
cdr3_aa: CASSFGQSSYEQYF

cdr3_length: 12
v_call: TRBV9
j_call: TRBJ2-3
cdr3_aa: CASSVGLDTQYF